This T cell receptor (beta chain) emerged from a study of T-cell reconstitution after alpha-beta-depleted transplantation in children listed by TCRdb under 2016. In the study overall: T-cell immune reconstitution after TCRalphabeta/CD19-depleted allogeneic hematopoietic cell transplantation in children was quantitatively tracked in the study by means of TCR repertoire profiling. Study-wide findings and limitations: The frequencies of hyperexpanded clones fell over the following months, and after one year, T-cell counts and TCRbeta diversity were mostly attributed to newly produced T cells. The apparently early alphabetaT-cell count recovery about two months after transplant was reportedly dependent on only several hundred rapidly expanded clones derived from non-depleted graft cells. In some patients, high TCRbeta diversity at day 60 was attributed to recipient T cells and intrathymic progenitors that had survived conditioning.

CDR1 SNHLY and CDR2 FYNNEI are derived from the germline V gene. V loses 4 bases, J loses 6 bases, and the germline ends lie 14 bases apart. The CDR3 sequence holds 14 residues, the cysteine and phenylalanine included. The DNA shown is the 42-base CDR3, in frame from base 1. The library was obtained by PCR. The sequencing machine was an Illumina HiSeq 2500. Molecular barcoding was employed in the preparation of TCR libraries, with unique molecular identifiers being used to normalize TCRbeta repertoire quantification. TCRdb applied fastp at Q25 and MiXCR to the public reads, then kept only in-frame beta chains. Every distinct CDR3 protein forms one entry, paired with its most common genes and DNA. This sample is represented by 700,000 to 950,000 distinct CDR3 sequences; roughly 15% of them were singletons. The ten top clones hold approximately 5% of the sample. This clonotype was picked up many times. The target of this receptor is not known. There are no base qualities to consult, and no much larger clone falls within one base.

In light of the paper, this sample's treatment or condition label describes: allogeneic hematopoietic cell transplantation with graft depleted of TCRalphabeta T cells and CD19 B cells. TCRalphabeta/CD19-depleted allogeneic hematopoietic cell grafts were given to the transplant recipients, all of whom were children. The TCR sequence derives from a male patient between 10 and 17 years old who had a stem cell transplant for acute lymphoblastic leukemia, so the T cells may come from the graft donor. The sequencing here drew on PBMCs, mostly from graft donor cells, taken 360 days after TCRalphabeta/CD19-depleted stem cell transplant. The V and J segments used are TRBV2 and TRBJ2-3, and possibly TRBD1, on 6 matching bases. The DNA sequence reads TGTGCCAGCAGTGGGGGCAGGGGATACGATACGCAGTATTTT. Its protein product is CASSGGRGYDTQYF.